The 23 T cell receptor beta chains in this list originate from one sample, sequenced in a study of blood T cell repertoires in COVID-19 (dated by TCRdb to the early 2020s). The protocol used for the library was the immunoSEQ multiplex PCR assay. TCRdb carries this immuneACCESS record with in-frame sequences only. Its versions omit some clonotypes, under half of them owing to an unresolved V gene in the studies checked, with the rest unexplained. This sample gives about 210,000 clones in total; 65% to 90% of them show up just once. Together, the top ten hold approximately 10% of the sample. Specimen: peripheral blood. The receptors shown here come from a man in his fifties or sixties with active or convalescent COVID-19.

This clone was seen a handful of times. CDR3 amino acids: CASSRLGSGGNQPQHF. CDR3 nucleotides: TGTGCCAGCAGCCGTCTCGGGTCGGGTGGCAATCAGCCCCAGCATTTT. The chain has TRBV28 and TRBJ1-5, with D uncertain. The CDR3 is 16 residues long. Germline values: CDR1 MDHEN, CDR2 SYDVKM. Trimming took off 6 bases at V and 2 bases at J, with 17 bases between the two ends. Looking up the rest from reference TRBV28 and TRBJ1-5 gives the full variable domain: DVKVTQSSRYLVKRTGEKVFLECVQDMDHENMFWYRQDPGLGLRLIYFSYDVKMKEKGDIPEGYSVSREKKERFSLILESASTNQTSMYLCASSRLGSGGNQPQHFGDGTRLSIL.

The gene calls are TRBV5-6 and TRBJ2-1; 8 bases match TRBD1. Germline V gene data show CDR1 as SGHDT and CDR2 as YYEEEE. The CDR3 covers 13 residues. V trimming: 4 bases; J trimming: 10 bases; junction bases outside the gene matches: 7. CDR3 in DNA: TGTGCCAGCAGCCCGGACAGGGCTCGGGAGCAGTTCTTC. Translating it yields CASSPDRAREQFF.

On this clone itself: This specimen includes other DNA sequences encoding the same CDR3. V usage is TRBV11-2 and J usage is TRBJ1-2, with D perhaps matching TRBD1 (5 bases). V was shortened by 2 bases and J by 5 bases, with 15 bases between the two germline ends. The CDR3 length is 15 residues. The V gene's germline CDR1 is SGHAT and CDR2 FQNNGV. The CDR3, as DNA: TGTGCCAGCAGCTTACGGGGGGGATGGAATTATGGCTACACCTTC. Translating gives CASSLRGGWNYGYTF.

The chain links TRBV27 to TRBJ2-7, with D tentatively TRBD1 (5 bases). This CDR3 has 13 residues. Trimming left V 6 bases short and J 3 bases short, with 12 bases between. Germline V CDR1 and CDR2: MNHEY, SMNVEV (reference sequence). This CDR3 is CASSPGFVYEQYF. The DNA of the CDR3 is TGTGCCAGCAGCCCAGGGTTTGTCTACGAGCAGTACTTC.

CDR3: CATSDPTSGHPQETQYF. The CDR3 nucleotides are TGTGCCACCAGTGATCCCACTAGCGGCCACCCTCAAGAGACCCAGTACTTC. The chain couples TRBV24-1 to TRBJ2-5; TRBD2 agrees at 8 bases. After removal of 3 bases from V and 2 bases from J, the junction contained 10 bases not matched to a gene. Germline V gene data show CDR1 as KGHDR and CDR2 as SFDVKD. The CDR3 has 17 amino acids.

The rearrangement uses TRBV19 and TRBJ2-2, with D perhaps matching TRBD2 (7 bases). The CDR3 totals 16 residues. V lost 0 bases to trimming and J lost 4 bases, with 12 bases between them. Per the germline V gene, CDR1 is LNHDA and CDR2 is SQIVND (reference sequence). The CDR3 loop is CASSIDGGRITGELFF. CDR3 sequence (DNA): TGTGCCAGTAGTATAGACGGGGGGCGCATCACCGGGGAGCTGTTTTTT.

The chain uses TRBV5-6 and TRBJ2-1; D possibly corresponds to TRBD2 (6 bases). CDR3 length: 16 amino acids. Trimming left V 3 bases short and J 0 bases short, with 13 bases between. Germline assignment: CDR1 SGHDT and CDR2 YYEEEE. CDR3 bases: TGTGCCAGCAGCTCGGGACTTCTAAGCTCCTACAATGAGCAGTTCTTC. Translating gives CASSSGLLSSYNEQFF.

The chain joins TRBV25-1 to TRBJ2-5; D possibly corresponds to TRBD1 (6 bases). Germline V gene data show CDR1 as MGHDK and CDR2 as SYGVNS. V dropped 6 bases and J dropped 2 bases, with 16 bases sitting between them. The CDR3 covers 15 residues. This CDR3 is CASSQLPDSQETQYF. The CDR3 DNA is TGTGCCAGCAGCCAACTCCCGGACAGTCAAGAGACCCAGTACTTC.

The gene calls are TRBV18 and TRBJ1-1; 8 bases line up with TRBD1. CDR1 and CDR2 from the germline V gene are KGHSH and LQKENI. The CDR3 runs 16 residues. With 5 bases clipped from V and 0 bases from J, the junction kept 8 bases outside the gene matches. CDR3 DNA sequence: TGTGCCAGCTCATCTACAGGGGGTTCAATGAACACTGAAGCTTTCTTT. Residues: CASSSTGGSMNTEAFF.

CDR3 region: CASSPPSRFGNEQFF. The DNA of the CDR3 is TGTGCCAGCTCACCACCGTCGAGGTTTGGAAATGAGCAGTTCTTC. The chain carries TRBV18 and TRBJ2-1; D remains ambiguous. CDR3 size: 15 residues. Germline CDR1 and CDR2: KGHSH and LQKENI. The ends were cut back, 0 bases at V and 7 bases at J, with 13 bases in the middle.

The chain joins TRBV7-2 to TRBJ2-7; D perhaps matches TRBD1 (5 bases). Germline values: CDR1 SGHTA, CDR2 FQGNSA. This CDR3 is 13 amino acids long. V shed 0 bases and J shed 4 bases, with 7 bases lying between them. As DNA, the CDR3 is TGTGCCAGCAGCTTAGCGGACACATACGAGCAGTACGTC. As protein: CASSLADTYEQYV.

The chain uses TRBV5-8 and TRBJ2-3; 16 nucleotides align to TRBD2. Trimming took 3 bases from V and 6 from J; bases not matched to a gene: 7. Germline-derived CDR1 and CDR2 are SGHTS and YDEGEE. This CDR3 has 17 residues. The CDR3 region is CASSSAGLAGGMDTQYF. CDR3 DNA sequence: TGTGCCAGCAGCTCTGCGGGACTAGCGGGGGGGATGGATACGCAGTATTTT.

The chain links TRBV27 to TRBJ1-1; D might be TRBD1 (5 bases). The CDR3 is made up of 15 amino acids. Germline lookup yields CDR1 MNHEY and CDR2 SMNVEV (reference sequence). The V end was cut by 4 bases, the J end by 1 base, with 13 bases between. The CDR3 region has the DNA TGTGCCAGCAGTTCATACTCAGGGTGGAACACTGAAGCTTTCTTT. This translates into CASSSYSGWNTEAFF.

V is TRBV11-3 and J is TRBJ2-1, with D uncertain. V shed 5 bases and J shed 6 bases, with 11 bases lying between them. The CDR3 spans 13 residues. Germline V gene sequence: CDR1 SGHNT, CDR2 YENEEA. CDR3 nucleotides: TGTGCCAGCAGCCTGGGCAGCCCCAATGAGCAGTTCTTC. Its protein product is CASSLGSPNEQFF.

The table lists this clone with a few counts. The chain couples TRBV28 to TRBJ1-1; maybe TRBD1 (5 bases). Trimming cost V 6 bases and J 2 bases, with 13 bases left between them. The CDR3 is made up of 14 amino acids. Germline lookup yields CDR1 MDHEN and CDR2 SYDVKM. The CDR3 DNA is TGTGCCAGCAGAAGGGGCGGAGTTAACACTGAAGCTTTCTTT. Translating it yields CASRRGGVNTEAFF.

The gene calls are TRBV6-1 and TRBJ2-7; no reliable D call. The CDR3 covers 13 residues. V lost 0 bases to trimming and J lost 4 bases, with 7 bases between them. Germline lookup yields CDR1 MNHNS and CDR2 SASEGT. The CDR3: CASSEAADYEQYF. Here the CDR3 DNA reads TGTGCCAGCAGTGAAGCGGCAGATTACGAGCAGTACTTC.

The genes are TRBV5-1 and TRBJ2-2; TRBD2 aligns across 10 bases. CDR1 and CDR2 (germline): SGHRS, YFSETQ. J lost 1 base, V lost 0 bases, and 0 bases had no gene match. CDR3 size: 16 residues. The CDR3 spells CASSLVAGGNTGELFF. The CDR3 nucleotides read TGCGCCAGCAGCTTGGTAGCGGGAGGGAACACCGGGGAGCTGTTTTTT.

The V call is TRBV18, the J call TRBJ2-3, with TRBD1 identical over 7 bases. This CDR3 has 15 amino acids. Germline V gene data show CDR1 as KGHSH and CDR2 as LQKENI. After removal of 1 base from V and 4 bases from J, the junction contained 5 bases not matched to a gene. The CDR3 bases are TGTGCCAGCTCACCACGGCAGGGGGTAGCAGATACGCAGTATTTT. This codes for CASSPRQGVADTQYF.

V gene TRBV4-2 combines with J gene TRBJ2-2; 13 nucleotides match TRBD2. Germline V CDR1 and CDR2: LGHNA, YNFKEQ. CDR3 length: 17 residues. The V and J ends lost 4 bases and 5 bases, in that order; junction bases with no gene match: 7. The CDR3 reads CASSPGLAGEFTGELFF. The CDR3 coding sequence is TGTGCCAGCAGCCCCGGACTAGCGGGAGAGTTTACCGGGGAGCTGTTTTTT.

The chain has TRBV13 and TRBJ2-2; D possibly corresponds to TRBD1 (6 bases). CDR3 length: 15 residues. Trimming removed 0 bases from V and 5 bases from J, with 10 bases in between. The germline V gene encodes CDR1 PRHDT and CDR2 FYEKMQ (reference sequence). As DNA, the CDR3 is TGTGCCAGCAGCTTAGGCGACAGGACGACCGGGGAGCTGTTTTTT. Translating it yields CASSLGDRTTGELFF.

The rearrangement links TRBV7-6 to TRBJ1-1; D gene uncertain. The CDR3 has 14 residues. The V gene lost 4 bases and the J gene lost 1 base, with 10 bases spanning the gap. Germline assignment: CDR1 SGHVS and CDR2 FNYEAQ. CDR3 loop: CASSSEDWNTEAFF. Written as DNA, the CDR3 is TGTGCCAGCAGCTCTGAGGATTGGAACACTGAAGCTTTCTTT.

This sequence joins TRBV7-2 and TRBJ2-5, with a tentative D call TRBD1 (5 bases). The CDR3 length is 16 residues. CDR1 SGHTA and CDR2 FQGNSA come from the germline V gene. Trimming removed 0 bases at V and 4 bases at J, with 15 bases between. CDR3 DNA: TGTGCCAGCAGCTTAGCCTCAGGGTACCCGGGAGAGACCCAGTACTTC. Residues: CASSLASGYPGETQYF. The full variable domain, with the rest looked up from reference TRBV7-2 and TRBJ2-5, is GAGVSQSPSNKVTEKGKDVELRCDPISGHTALYWYRQSLGQGLEFLIYFQGNSAPDKSGLPSDRFSAERTGGSVSTLTIQRTQQEDSAVYLCASSLASGYPGETQYFGPGTRLLVL.

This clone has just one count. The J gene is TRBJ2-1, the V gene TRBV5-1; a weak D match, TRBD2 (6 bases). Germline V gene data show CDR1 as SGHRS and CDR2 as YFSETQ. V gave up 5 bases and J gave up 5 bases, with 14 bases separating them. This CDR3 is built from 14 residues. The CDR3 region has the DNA TGCGCCAGCAGACGGGGGACCTGGGACAATGAGCAGTTCTTC. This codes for CASRRGTWDNEQFF. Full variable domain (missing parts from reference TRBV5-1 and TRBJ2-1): KAGVTQTPRYLIKTRGQQVTLSCSPISGHRSVSWYQQTPGQGLQFLFEYFSETQRNKGNFPGRFSGRQFSNSRSEMNVSTLELGDSALYLCASRRGTWDNEQFFGPGTRLTVL.